This T cell receptor (beta chain) emerged from a study of glioma-infiltrating T cells. The iRepertoire nested amplicon-rescue multiplex PCR amplified TCR alpha and beta CDR3s from RNA. TCRdb called the multiplex PCR reads again in MiXCR, with one record for every CDR3 protein. The table lists over 120,000 distinct CDR3 sequences, about two fifths of them singletons. CDR1 and CDR2 (germline): MNHEY, SMNVEV (reference sequence). V lost 6 bases, J lost 1 base, and 8 bases lay in between. There are 13 residues in the CDR3. V is TRBV27 and J is TRBJ2-3, with no clear D. The sequencing sample was made of glioma tissue, nonneoplastic brain tissue, or PBMCs (not recorded which). This receptor was taken from a human donor with low-grade glioma or glioblastoma, undergoing nonglioma brain surgery, or in good health (not recorded which). The CDR3 here is CASSTDGTDTQYF. The CDR3 DNA follows: TGTGCCAGCAGCACGGACGGCACAGATACGCAGTATTTT.